These 10 T cell receptor beta chains share one sample of origin, sequenced in a study of blood T cell repertoires in COVID-19. Profiling relied on immunoSEQ multiplex PCR, and the TCRdb table lists in-frame clones only, not all of them. Of about 73,000 clones listed, approximately 83% are singletons. Sequenced input: peripheral blood. These receptors came from a man older than 75 with active or convalescent COVID-19.

The V and J genes are TRBV12-5 and TRBJ2-6; D may be TRBD1 (6 bases). Germline loops: CDR1 LGHNT, CDR2 FRNRAP. CDR3 length equals 14 residues. Deletions cut 6 bases from V and 2 bases from J, with 8 bases between. The CDR3 DNA follows: TGTGCTAGTGGCAGGGGCGCTGGGGCCAACGTCCTGACTTTC. Amino acids: CASGRGAGANVLTF.

This clone has more than one count but fewer than ten. The chain joins TRBV4-2 to TRBJ2-3, with a tentative D call TRBD1 (5 bases). Germline loops: CDR1 LGHNA, CDR2 YNFKEQ. V was shortened by 0 bases and J by 1 base, with 14 bases between the two germline ends. There are 17 residues in the CDR3. The CDR3 DNA reads TGTGCCAGCAGCCAAGAGGGCAGGGAATCGGGCACAGATACGCAGTATTTT. Amino acid sequence: CASSQEGRESGTDTQYF.

The V and J genes are TRBV3-1 (or the pseudogene TRBV3-2) and TRBJ1-1; unclear D gene. Germline values: CDR1 LGHDT, CDR2 YNNKEL (reference sequence). V dropped 2 bases and J dropped 0 bases, with 7 bases sitting between them. The CDR3 is made up of 14 amino acids. CDR3: CASSQNTMNTEAFF. Written as DNA, the CDR3 is TGTGCCAGCAGCCAAAATACAATGAACACTGAAGCTTTCTTT.

This chain joins TRBV25-1 and TRBJ2-2; possibly TRBD2 for D (6 bases). Trimming removed 6 bases from V and 4 bases from J, with 15 bases in between. Germline CDR1 MGHDK, CDR2 SYGVNS. There are 15 residues in the CDR3. CDR3 bases: TGTGCCAGCAGAGCAACGGGACTCACCACCGGGGAGCTGTTTTTT. As protein: CASRATGLTTGELFF.

This rearrangement joins TRBV19 to TRBJ2-1; 10 bases match TRBD1. Per the germline V gene, CDR1 is LNHDA and CDR2 is SQIVND (reference sequence). The CDR3 length is 15 residues. The V segment lost 11 bases and the J segment 3 bases; nucleotides outside the gene matches: 10. CDR3 sequence (DNA): TGTGCCTCCTCACCGGGACAGGGGTTCTACAATGAGCAGTTCTTC. Protein sequence: CASSPGQGFYNEQFF. Drawing the rest from reference TRBV19 and TRBJ2-1, the complete variable domain is DGGITQSPKYLFRKEGQNVTLSCEQNLNHDAMYWYRQDPGQGLRLIYYSQIVNDFQKGDIAEGYSVSREKKESFPLTVTSAQKNPTAFYLCASSPGQGFYNEQFFGPGTRLTVL.

This clone has only one observation. The chain has TRBV29-1 and TRBJ1-1; 10 bases are a match to TRBD1. Germline CDR1 reads SQVTM; CDR2 reads ANQGSEA. Trimming at V came to 3 bases and at J to 8 bases, leaving 6 bases not matched to a gene. The CDR3 spans 13 residues. CDR3 amino acids: CSVDMRQGAEAFF. CDR3 nucleotide sequence: TGCAGCGTTGATATGAGACAGGGGGCGGAAGCTTTCTTT.

About this clone: Within the sample, other DNA sequences also encode this same CDR3. The CDR3 here is CASSPTGGYEQYF. CDR3 sequence (DNA): TGTGCCAGCTCACCAACCGGGGGGTACGAGCAGTACTTC. The chain carries TRBV18 and TRBJ2-7; 7 bases map to TRBD2. The CDR3 consists of 13 residues. V trimming: 2 bases; J trimming: 4 bases; junction bases outside the gene matches: 2. CDR1 and CDR2 from the germline V gene are KGHSH and LQKENI.

This clone showed up just once. V is TRBV5-6 and J is TRBJ1-1, with TRBD1 matching 12 bases. The V and J ends lost 5 bases and 1 base, in that order; junction bases with no gene match: 6. From germline, CDR1 is SGHDT and CDR2 YYEEEE. The CDR3 length is 16 residues. CDR3 amino acids: CASRPGTGGRNTEAFF. Here the CDR3 DNA reads TGTGCCAGCAGACCCGGGACAGGGGGCCGGAACACTGAAGCTTTCTTT. The whole variable domain, remainder taken from reference TRBV5-6 and TRBJ1-1, is DAGVTQSPTHLIKTRGQQVTLRCSPKSGHDTVSWYQQALGQGPQFIFQYYEEEERQRGNFPDRFSGHQFPNYSSELNVNALLLGDSALYLCASRPGTGGRNTEAFFGQGTRLTVV.

The gene calls are TRBV7-9 and TRBJ1-5; D uncertain. Germline V lookup: CDR1 SEHNR, CDR2 FQNEAQ (reference sequence). CDR3 length: 16 residues. Trimming left V 2 bases short and J 7 bases short, with 18 bases between. The CDR3 region has the DNA TGTGCCAGCAGCTTAAGGATAATGGAACGGGGACAGCCCCAGCATTTT. It yields the protein CASSLRIMERGQPQHF.

The V call is TRBV5-4, the J call TRBJ2-3; TRBD2 matches 11 bases. The CDR3 sequence is 14 residues long. Germline CDR1 is SGHNT and CDR2 is YYREEE (reference sequence). Trimming at V came to 3 bases and at J to 5 bases, leaving 2 bases not matched to a gene. CDR3 in amino acids: CASSSGLAGDTQYF. The CDR3 DNA reads TGTGCCAGCAGCTCCGGACTAGCGGGAGATACGCAGTATTTT.